These 22 T cell receptor beta chains were all obtained from the same sample, sequenced in a study of blood T cell repertoires in COVID-19 (dated by TCRdb to about 2020). Libraries were constructed by the immunoSEQ multiplex PCR assay. The clones in this table, taken by TCRdb from immuneACCESS, are in-frame only. Not every clone is retained; where verified, under half of the shortfall comes from an unresolved V gene, and the cause of the rest is unknown. The sample table lists fewer than 500,000 clones, 75% to 90% of them with a count of one. The top ten constitute roughly 0.7% of the sample. Sequencing input: PBMCs or T cells enriched from blood (not recorded which). These TCRs come from a woman between 18 and 29 years old who had recovered from COVID-19.

This chain joins TRBV5-1 and TRBJ2-3; 10 bases align to TRBD2. Trimming took 2 bases from V and 5 from J; bases not matched to a gene: 5. Germline V gene lookup returns CDR1 SGHRS and CDR2 YFSETQ. This CDR3 has 15 amino acids. The chain's CDR3 is CASSLSSGGVDTQYF. The CDR3 DNA follows: TGCGCCAGCAGCTTATCTAGCGGGGGTGTAGATACGCAGTATTTT. The full variable domain, in which reference TRBV5-1 and TRBJ2-3 provide the parts outside the CDR3, is KAGVTQTPRYLIKTRGQQVTLSCSPISGHRSVSWYQQTPGQGLQFLFEYFSETQRNKGNFPGRFSGRQFSNSRSEMNVSTLELGDSALYLCASSLSSGGVDTQYFGPGTRLTVL.

The chain links TRBV5-1 to TRBJ2-1; perhaps TRBD1 as D (6 bases). The V end lost 4 bases, the J end lost 4 bases, and 15 bases lay between the germline ends. The CDR3 has 15 amino acids. From germline, CDR1 is SGHRS and CDR2 YFSETQ. The CDR3 coding sequence is TGCGCCAGCAGCCTAGGGACAAGATTGTACAATGAGCAGTTCTTC. Translating it yields CASSLGTRLYNEQFF.

The chain is built from TRBV3-1 (or the pseudogene TRBV3-2) and TRBJ2-1; D is possibly TRBD2 (6 bases). The CDR3 is made up of 12 amino acids. The germline V gene encodes CDR1 LGHDT and CDR2 YNNKEL (reference sequence). V dropped 7 bases and J dropped 15 bases, with 19 bases sitting between them. CDR3 DNA sequence: TGTGCCAGCACCGCCAAGACGGGAGCGGCGTTCTTC. As protein: CASTAKTGAAFF.

The chain uses TRBV5-1 and TRBJ1-2; TRBD1 is a possible D gene (6 bases). V lost 3 bases to trimming and J lost 2 bases, with 8 bases between them. This CDR3 is 13 amino acids long. Germline lookup yields CDR1 SGHRS and CDR2 YFSETQ. CDR3 bases: TGCGCCAGCAGCTCAGGGGACAACTATGGCTACACCTTC. Translation gives CASSSGDNYGYTF.

The rearrangement uses TRBV2 and TRBJ2-1, with D possibly TRBD1 on 6 matching bases. The CDR3 is 19 amino acids. Germline loops: CDR1 SNHLY, CDR2 FYNNEI. Trimming took 2 bases from V and 6 from J, leaving 26 bases between them. The CDR3 sequence is CASSERAGDDSPGTNEQFF. CDR3 bases: TGTGCCAGCAGTGAAAGGGCAGGGGACGACTCCCCGGGGACCAATGAGCAGTTCTTC. The entire variable domain, with the rest obtained from reference TRBV2 and TRBJ2-1, is as follows: EPEVTQTPSHQVTQMGQEVILRCVPISNHLYFYWYRQILGQKVEFLVSFYNNEISEKSEIFDDQFSVERPDGSNFTLKIRSTKLEDSAMYFCASSERAGDDSPGTNEQFFGPGTRLTVL.

V usage is TRBV30 and J usage is TRBJ1-6; no clear D. Germline V lookup: CDR1 GTSNPN, CDR2 SVGIG (reference sequence). CDR3 length: 15 residues. The V and J ends lost 2 bases and 6 bases respectively, with 14 bases between them. CDR3 bases: TGTGCCTGGAGTCGACGGGTCAAGGTTAATTCACCCCTCCACTTT. Its protein is CAWSRRVKVNSPLHF.

The chain combines TRBV29-1 with TRBJ2-2, with 7 positions matching TRBD1. CDR1 SQVTM and CDR2 ANQGSEA come from the germline V gene. V gave up 4 bases and J gave up 6 bases; unmatched junction bases: 8. The CDR3 runs 14 residues. The CDR3 region is CSVVGTAESGELFF. DNA of the CDR3: TGCAGCGTTGTAGGGACAGCTGAGTCCGGGGAGCTGTTTTTT.

The gene calls are TRBV5-4 and TRBJ1-1; D is uncertain. The CDR3 covers 13 residues. Germline assignment: CDR1 SGHNT and CDR2 YYREEE (reference sequence). Trimming pared 4 bases from V and 1 base from J, leaving 8 bases between. This CDR3 reads CASSPRGNTEAFF. DNA of the CDR3: TGTGCCAGCAGCCCCCGGGGGAACACTGAAGCTTTCTTT.

The chain couples TRBV9 to TRBJ1-3; D not resolved. This CDR3 contains 12 residues. V gave up 3 bases and J gave up 4 bases, with 5 bases separating them. The germline gives CDR1 SGDLS, CDR2 YYNGEE. CDR3 coding DNA: TGTGCCAGCAGCGCGAGCGGAAACACCATATATTTT. Translation: CASSASGNTIYF.

This sequence joins TRBV25-1 and TRBJ1-3; TRBD1 aligns across 10 bases. CDR1 is MGHDK and CDR2 is SYGVNS in the germline V gene. The CDR3 totals 15 residues. V shed 7 bases and J 7 bases; nucleotides not matched to a gene: 10. Here the CDR3 reads CASIPTGGVGNTIYF. DNA for the CDR3: TGTGCCAGCATCCCGACAGGGGGCGTAGGGAACACCATATATTTT.

V gene TRBV23-1 combines with J gene TRBJ2-1; no firm D call. TRBV23-1 is given ORF status, its function remaining uncertain. V lost 0 bases and J lost 3, with 12 bases in between. The CDR3 has 16 residues. The CDR3 sequence is CASSQSPLPLYNEQFF. Here the CDR3 DNA reads TGCGCCAGCAGTCAATCCCCACTACCACTCTACAATGAGCAGTTCTTC.

The rearrangement links TRBV12-3 or TRBV12-4 to TRBJ2-1; unclear D gene. This CDR3 region has 13 residues. The ends were cut back, 4 bases at V and 4 bases at J, with 8 bases in the middle. The CDR3 bases are TGTGCCAGCAGTTCCACCCAGTACAATGAGCAGTTCTTC. This translates into CASSSTQYNEQFF.

The chain has TRBV6-4 and TRBJ1-2; D not resolved. This CDR3 spans 13 amino acids. Germline V gene sequence: CDR1 MRHNA, CDR2 SNTAGT. The V end was cut by 4 bases, the J end by 4 bases, with 10 bases between. The CDR3: CASSVTEGYGYTF. The CDR3 DNA is TGTGCCAGCAGTGTGACGGAGGGCTATGGCTACACCTTC.

This chain connects TRBV23-1 to TRBJ1-3; no firm D call. TRBV23-1 is recorded as an ORF, its role being uncertain. The CDR3 is 17 residues long. Trimming removed 0 bases from V and 4 bases from J, with 16 bases in between. The DNA for the CDR3 is TGCGCCAGCAGTCAATCAGGTAGGGAGGTGGGAGGAAACACCATATATTTT. Translation gives CASSQSGREVGGNTIYF.

This rearrangement joins TRBV7-2 to TRBJ1-2; TRBD1 aligns across 10 bases. CDR1 is SGHTA and CDR2 is FQGNSA in the germline V gene. V shed 5 bases and J 3 bases; nucleotides not matched to a gene: 12. The CDR3 has 17 amino acids. CDR3 residues: CASSGYETGGQDYGYTF. The CDR3 region has the DNA TGTGCCAGCAGCGGATATGAGACAGGGGGCCAGGACTATGGCTACACCTTC.

The chain recombines TRBV28 with TRBJ2-5; TRBD2 agrees at 8 bases. There are 15 residues in the CDR3. With V trimmed by 7 bases and J by 5 bases, 12 bases remained unmatched. The germline CDR1 and CDR2 sequences are MDHEN and SYDVKM. The CDR3 protein is CASMSLRGADETQYF. In DNA form, the CDR3 reads TGTGCCAGCATGTCTTTGCGGGGGGCGGACGAGACCCAGTACTTC.

The chain uses TRBV5-1 and TRBJ1-1, with D unresolved. CDR1 and CDR2 from the germline V gene are SGHRS and YFSETQ. Trimming left V 4 bases short and J 0 bases short, with 13 bases between. CDR3 length: 15 residues. CDR3 bases: TGCGCCAGCAGCCCAGAAAGCGGGTTGAACACTGAAGCTTTCTTT. Protein: CASSPESGLNTEAFF.

V gene TRBV27 combines with J gene TRBJ2-7; 14 nucleotides match TRBD2. The V gene end was trimmed by 5 bases and the J gene end by 3 bases; junction bases not matched to a gene: 12. Per germline, CDR1 MNHEY and CDR2 SMNVEV (reference sequence). The CDR3 contains 18 residues. CDR3 coding DNA: TGTGCCAGCAGTCCGCTGCGACTAGCGGGGGGGCCGAGCTACGAGCAGTACTTC. Amino acid sequence: CASSPLRLAGGPSYEQYF.

The chain employs TRBV2 and TRBJ2-3; 10 bases are shared with TRBD1. CDR3 length: 18 amino acids. With V trimmed by 3 bases and J by 0 bases, 9 bases remained unmatched. The germline gives CDR1 SNHLY, CDR2 FYNNEI. The CDR3 spells CASSDHGTGVASTDTQYF. The CDR3 DNA sequence: TGTGCCAGCAGTGATCATGGGACAGGGGTAGCTAGCACAGATACGCAGTATTTT.

The J gene is TRBJ2-4, the V gene TRBV6-2 or TRBV6-3; TRBD2 matches 8 bases. Per germline, CDR1 MNHEY and CDR2 SVGEGT. The CDR3 runs to 16 residues. The V gene end was trimmed by 6 bases and the J gene end by 8 bases; junction bases not matched to a gene: 15. The CDR3 DNA sequence: TGTGCCAGCAGCCCGTCGCGGGGGGCCGCGGGGGACATTCAGTACTTC. Its translation is CASSPSRGAAGDIQYF.

The V and J genes are TRBV4-2 and TRBJ1-1; perhaps TRBD1 as D (5 bases). V was clipped by 0 bases and J by 4 bases, with 12 bases between them. Germline-derived CDR1 and CDR2 are LGHNA and YNFKEQ. The CDR3 length is 15 residues. In DNA, the CDR3 is TGTGCCAGCAGCCAAGAAAGGGACTGGGGCACTGAAGCTTTCTTT. This encodes CASSQERDWGTEAFF.

This sequence joins TRBV2 and TRBJ2-5; 11 nucleotides match TRBD2. CDR1 is SNHLY and CDR2 is FYNNEI in the germline V gene. After removal of 6 bases from V and 3 bases from J, the junction contained 21 bases not matched to a gene. The CDR3 length is 20 residues. The CDR3 DNA reads TGTGCCAGCAGCCGAGAAGGCCTTAGCGGGGGGGTGATGGGTGAAGAGACCCAGTACTTC. Residues: CASSREGLSGGVMGEETQYF. The entire variable domain, with the rest obtained from reference TRBV2 and TRBJ2-5, is as follows: EPEVTQTPSHQVTQMGQEVILRCVPISNHLYFYWYRQILGQKVEFLVSFYNNEISEKSEIFDDQFSVERPDGSNFTLKIRSTKLEDSAMYFCASSREGLSGGVMGEETQYFGPGTRLLVL.